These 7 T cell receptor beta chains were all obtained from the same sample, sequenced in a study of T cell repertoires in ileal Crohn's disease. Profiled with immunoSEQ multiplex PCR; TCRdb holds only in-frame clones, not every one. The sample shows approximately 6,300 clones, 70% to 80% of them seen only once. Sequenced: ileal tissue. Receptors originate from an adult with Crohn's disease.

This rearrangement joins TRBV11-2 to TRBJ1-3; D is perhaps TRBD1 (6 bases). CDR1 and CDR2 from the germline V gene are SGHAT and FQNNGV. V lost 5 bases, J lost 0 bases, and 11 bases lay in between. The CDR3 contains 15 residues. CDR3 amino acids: CASSQGQSSGNTIYF. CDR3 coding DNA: TGTGCCAGCAGCCAAGGACAGAGCTCTGGAAACACCATATATTTT.

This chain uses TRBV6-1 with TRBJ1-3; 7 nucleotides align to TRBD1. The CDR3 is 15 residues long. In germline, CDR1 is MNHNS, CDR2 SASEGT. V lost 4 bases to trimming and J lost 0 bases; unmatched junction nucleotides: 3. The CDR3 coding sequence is TGTGCCAGCAGTGGGACAGGCCTCTCTGGAAACACCATATATTTT. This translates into CASSGTGLSGNTIYF.

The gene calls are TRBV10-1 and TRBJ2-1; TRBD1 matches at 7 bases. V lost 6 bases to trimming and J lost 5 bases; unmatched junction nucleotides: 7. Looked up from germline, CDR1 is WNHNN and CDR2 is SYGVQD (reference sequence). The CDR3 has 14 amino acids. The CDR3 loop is CASSGSGQNNEQFF. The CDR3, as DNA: TGCGCCAGCAGCGGATCGGGACAGAACAATGAGCAGTTCTTC.

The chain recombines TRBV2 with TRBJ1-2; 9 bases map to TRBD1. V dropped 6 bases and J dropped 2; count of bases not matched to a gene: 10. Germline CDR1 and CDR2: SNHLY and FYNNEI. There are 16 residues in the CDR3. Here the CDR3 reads CASSGETGGRNYGYTF. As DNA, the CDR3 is TGTGCCAGCAGCGGGGAAACAGGGGGCAGGAACTATGGCTACACCTTC.

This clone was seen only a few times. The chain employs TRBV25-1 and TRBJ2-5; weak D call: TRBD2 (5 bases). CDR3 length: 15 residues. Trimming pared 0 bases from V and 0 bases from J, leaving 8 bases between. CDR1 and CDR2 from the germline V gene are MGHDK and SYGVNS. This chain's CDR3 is CASSEYRLYQETQYF. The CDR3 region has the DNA TGTGCCAGCAGTGAATATAGACTATACCAAGAGACCCAGTACTTC. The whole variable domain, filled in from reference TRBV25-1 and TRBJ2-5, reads EADIYQTPRYLVIGTGKKITLECSQTMGHDKMYWYQQDPGMELHLIHYSYGVNSTEKGDLSSESTVSRIRTEHFPLTLESARPSHTSQYLCASSEYRLYQETQYFGPGTRLLVL.

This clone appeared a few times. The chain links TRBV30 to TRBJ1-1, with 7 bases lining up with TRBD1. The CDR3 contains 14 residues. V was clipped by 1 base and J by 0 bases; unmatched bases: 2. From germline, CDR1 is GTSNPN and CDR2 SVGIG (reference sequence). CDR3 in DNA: TGTGCCTGGAGTGACGACAGGGTGAACACTGAAGCTTTCTTT. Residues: CAWSDDRVNTEAFF.

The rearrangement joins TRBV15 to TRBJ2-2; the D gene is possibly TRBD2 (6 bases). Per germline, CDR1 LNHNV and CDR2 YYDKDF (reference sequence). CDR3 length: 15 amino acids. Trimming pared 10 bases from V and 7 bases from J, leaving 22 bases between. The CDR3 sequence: CASLTCTEGSGELFF. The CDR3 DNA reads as TGTGCCAGCTTGACGTGTACGGAGGGGAGCGGGGAGCTGTTTTTT.